A single sample gave rise to the 13 T cell receptor beta chains below, sequenced in a study of blood T cell repertoires in COVID-19. Libraries were prepared by immunoSEQ multiplex PCR; TCRdb keeps only in-frame clonotypes and omits some of them. The sample lists under 200,000 clones, around 76% seen once, with less than 9.5% in the top ten. Sequencing was carried out using peripheral blood. These receptors all come from a woman aged 55-70 years with COVID-19, enrolled during active disease.

This rearrangement joins TRBV4-1 to TRBJ1-1; 11 nucleotides align to TRBD1. The CDR3 sequence is 15 residues long. CDR1 and CDR2 from the germline V gene are MGHRA and YSYEKL. V lost 1 base to trimming and J lost 3 bases; unmatched junction nucleotides: 1. The CDR3 nucleotides are TGCGCCAGCAGCCAAGGGGACAGGGGGTACACTGAAGCTTTCTTT. Translation gives CASSQGDRGYTEAFF.

The chain joins TRBV28 to TRBJ2-7; D not certain. Germline loops: CDR1 MDHEN, CDR2 SYDVKM. The CDR3 loop spans 13 amino acids. Trimming left V 2 bases short and J 0 bases short, with 5 bases between. CDR3 DNA sequence: TGTGCCAGCAGTTTAGTCTCCTCCTACGAGCAGTACTTC. It translates to CASSLVSSYEQYF.

V and J are TRBV18 and TRBJ1-6; D not certain. V gave up 2 bases and J gave up 7 bases, with 6 bases separating them. CDR1 and CDR2 (germline): KGHSH, LQKENI. The CDR3 consists of 13 residues. The CDR3 DNA is TGTGCCAGCTCACCAGAGCTAAATTCACCCCTCCACTTT. It translates to CASSPELNSPLHF.

This chain uses TRBV5-1 with TRBJ1-5, with D unclear. Deletions cut 4 bases from V and 7 bases from J, with 18 bases between. Germline CDR1 SGHRS, CDR2 YFSETQ. This CDR3 has 15 residues. CDR3 nucleotide sequence: TGCGCCAGCAGCCAGGAGCCTGGTAGAGGGCAGCCCCAGCATTTT. Its translation is CASSQEPGRGQPQHF. Full variable domain (remainder filled in from reference TRBV5-1 and TRBJ1-5): KAGVTQTPRYLIKTRGQQVTLSCSPISGHRSVSWYQQTPGQGLQFLFEYFSETQRNKGNFPGRFSGRQFSNSRSEMNVSTLELGDSALYLCASSQEPGRGQPQHFGDGTRLSIL.

The chain is built from TRBV7-8 and TRBJ1-6; possibly TRBD1 for D (5 bases). The germline V and J ends were trimmed by 3 bases and 4 bases, with 10 bases remaining between them. The CDR3 length is 15 residues. From germline, CDR1 is SGHVS and CDR2 FQNEAQ. The CDR3 DNA is TGTGCCAGCAGCTTGCGGGGGGGTTATAATTCACCCCTCCACTTT. Its protein is CASSLRGGYNSPLHF.

The CDR3 DNA reads as TGTGCCAGCTCACCACTAGGGACAGAGGATGGCTACACCTTC. It codes for CASSPLGTEDGYTF. The rearrangement uses TRBV18 and TRBJ1-2, with 7 bases matching TRBD1. Trimming at V came to 1 base and at J to 6 bases, leaving 5 bases not matched to a gene. The CDR3 spans 14 residues. The V gene's germline CDR1 is KGHSH and CDR2 LQKENI.

There are many counts of this clone. The gene calls are TRBV3-1 (or the pseudogene TRBV3-2) and TRBJ2-7, with TRBD1 matching over 10 bases. Per the germline V gene, CDR1 is LGHDT and CDR2 is YNNKEL (reference sequence). The CDR3 has 14 residues. The trim removed 4 bases at V and 4 bases at J, leaving 4 bases unmatched. The CDR3 bases are TGTGCCAGCAGCCCTGGACAGGGGGTATACGAGCAGTACGTC. Its protein product is CASSPGQGVYEQYV.

The rearrangement uses TRBV15 and TRBJ1-1; 8 bases fit TRBD1. Trimming at V came to 1 base and at J to 1 base, leaving 5 bases not matched to a gene. Germline CDR1 reads LNHNV; CDR2 reads YYDKDF (reference sequence). CDR3 length: 16 residues. CDR3 coding DNA: TGTGCCACCAGCAGAGCGGTGGGGACAGGGAACACTGAAGCTTTCTTT. Protein product: CATSRAVGTGNTEAFF.

The gene calls are TRBV27 and TRBJ2-2, with 10 bases matching TRBD1. Germline CDR1 and CDR2: MNHEY and SMNVEV (reference sequence). This CDR3 comprises 15 residues. With V trimmed by 5 bases and J by 6 bases, 6 bases remained unmatched. The CDR3 DNA reads TGTGCCAGCAGTCGGGGACAGGGGTACTCCGGGGAGCTGTTTTTT. Protein sequence: CASSRGQGYSGELFF.

The chain uses TRBV4-2 and TRBJ1-1, with D perhaps matching TRBD1 (6 bases). The V end was cut by 6 bases, the J end by 0 bases, with 17 bases between. CDR1 LGHNA and CDR2 YNFKEQ come from the germline V gene. This CDR3 region has 16 residues. CDR3 DNA sequence: TGTGCCAGCAGTCGCAACCAAGGGGACATGAACACTGAAGCTTTCTTT. It specifies CASSRNQGDMNTEAFF.

The chain uses TRBV27 and TRBJ1-5, with 7 positions matching TRBD1. The germline V gene encodes CDR1 MNHEY and CDR2 SMNVEV (reference sequence). With 1 base clipped from V and 0 bases from J, the junction kept 6 bases outside the gene matches. This CDR3 region has 17 residues. The CDR3 DNA follows: TGTGCCAGCAGTTTATTCGGGGGACAGTATAGCAATCAGCCCCAGCATTTT. Translated, it gives CASSLFGGQYSNQPQHF.

This clone has at least ten counts. The chain links TRBV7-8 to TRBJ2-7; 11 bases fit TRBD2. Germline-derived CDR1 and CDR2 are SGHVS and FQNEAQ. The V gene end was trimmed by 5 bases and the J gene end by 4 bases; junction bases not matched to a gene: 7. CDR3 length equals 15 residues. CDR3 sequence: CASSPTSGSKYEQYF. CDR3 bases: TGTGCCAGCAGCCCTACTAGCGGGAGTAAGTACGAGCAGTACTTC.

To note about this clone: The junction departs from germline at one end; a sequencing error may be responsible. The chain carries TRBV19 and TRBJ1-2; D gene uncertain. This CDR3 contains 15 residues. CDR1 is LNHDA and CDR2 is SQIVND in the germline V gene (reference sequence). The CDR3 loop reads CASSLESQRGYGYTF. DNA for the CDR3: TGTGCCAGTAGTCTAGAATCGCAGCGGGGCTATGGCTACACCTTC. The full variable domain, completed using reference TRBV19 and TRBJ1-2, is DGGITQSPKYLFRKEGQNVTLSCEQNLNHDAMYWYRQDPGQGLRLIYYSQIVNDFQKGDIAEGYSVSREKKESFPLTVTSAQKNPTAFYLCASSLESQRGYGYTFGSGTRLTVV.